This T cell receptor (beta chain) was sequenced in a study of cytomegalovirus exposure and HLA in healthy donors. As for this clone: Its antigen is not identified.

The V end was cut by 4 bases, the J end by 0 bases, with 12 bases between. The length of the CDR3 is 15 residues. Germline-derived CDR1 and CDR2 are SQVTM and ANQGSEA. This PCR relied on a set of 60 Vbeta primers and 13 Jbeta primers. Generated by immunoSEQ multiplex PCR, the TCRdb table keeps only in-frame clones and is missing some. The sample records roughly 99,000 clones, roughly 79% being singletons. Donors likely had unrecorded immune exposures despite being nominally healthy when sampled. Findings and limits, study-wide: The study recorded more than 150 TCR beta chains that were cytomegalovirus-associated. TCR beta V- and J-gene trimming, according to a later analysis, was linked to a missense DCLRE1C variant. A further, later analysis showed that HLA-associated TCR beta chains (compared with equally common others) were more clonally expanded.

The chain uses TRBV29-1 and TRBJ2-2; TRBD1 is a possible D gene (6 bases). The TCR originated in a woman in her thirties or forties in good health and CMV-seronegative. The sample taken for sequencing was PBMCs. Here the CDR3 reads CSVGQGSSNTGELFF. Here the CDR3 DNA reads TGCAGCGTTGGCCAGGGGTCGTCGAACACCGGGGAGCTGTTTTTT.